A selection of T cell receptor beta chains follows, all from one sample in a study of blood T cell repertoires in COVID-19. Assay used: immunoSEQ multiplex PCR; TCRdb lists only in-frame clones, some missing. The data show about 260,000 clones, about 87% seen once. Sequences were obtained from PBMCs or T cells enriched from blood (not recorded which). The receptors shown here come from a woman between 45 and 65 years old who had recovered from COVID-19. Each CDR3 is given with its conserved first and last residue.

J gene: TRBJ1-1
V gene: TRBV25-1
CDR3 protein: CASSGTDRGHLEAFF

J gene: TRBJ2-3
V gene: TRBV19
CDR3 protein: CASGRRSGLAGSADTQYF

J gene: TRBJ1-2
V gene: TRBV28
CDR3 protein: CASSLTDANYGYTF

J gene: TRBJ1-6
V gene: TRBV5-6
CDR3 protein: CASSPGTEPNNSPLHF

J gene: TRBJ2-4
V gene: TRBV19
CDR3 protein: CASNSRVQGLAKNIQYF

J gene: TRBJ1-5
V gene: TRBV25-1
CDR3 protein: CASSDKLVDRARQPQHF

J gene: TRBJ1-3
V gene: TRBV4-3
CDR3 protein: CASSQAYREDGNTIYF

J gene: TRBJ1-4
V gene: TRBV7-2
CDR3 protein: CASSLGRTGWYEKLFF

J gene: TRBJ1-3
V gene: TRBV5-6
CDR3 protein: CASSEAGQGNGNTIYF

J gene: TRBJ2-5
V gene: TRBV7-2
CDR3 protein: CASSLVNSGKETQYF

J gene: TRBJ2-7
V gene: TRBV5-1
CDR3 protein: CASSLGPGLTSYEQYF

J gene: TRBJ1-4
V gene: TRBV5-1
CDR3 protein: CASSLSTGFKNEKLFF

J gene: TRBJ2-1
V gene: TRBV6-2/TRBV6-3
CDR3 protein: CASSVNNEQFF

J gene: TRBJ2-1
V gene: TRBV13
CDR3 protein: CASSPQTSGRPFSSYNEQFF

J gene: TRBJ1-1
V gene: TRBV6-5
CDR3 protein: CASSFRTTNTEAFF

J gene: TRBJ2-2
V gene: TRBV19
CDR3 protein: CASSTNTGTGPPGELFF

J gene: TRBJ1-1
V gene: TRBV14
CDR3 protein: CASSQSTFYTEAFF

J gene: TRBJ1-1
V gene: TRBV7-9
CDR3 protein: CASSLNRVGTEAFF

J gene: TRBJ2-1
V gene: TRBV28
CDR3 protein: CASSTGITTYNEQFF

J gene: TRBJ1-5
V gene: TRBV28
CDR3 protein: CASARSDRGNQPQHF

J gene: TRBJ1-2
V gene: TRBV14
CDR3 protein: CASSQVGGNYGYTF

J gene: TRBJ1-3
V gene: TRBV18
CDR3 protein: CASSRRPELNSGNTIYF